The table lists the clone carrying this TCR beta chain with a few counts. Germline CDR1 reads SEHNR; CDR2 reads FQNEAQ (reference sequence). Losses at the gene ends were 1 base for V and 8 bases for J; bases not matched to a gene: 10. The CDR3 length is 16 residues. A second PCR of roughly 6 to 12 cycles used a sample-barcoded 5' primer and a J-beta primer mix. Paired-end reads containing CDR3 totaled no fewer than 3 million for each sample. From the 5' RACE reads, TCRdb called clonotypes with MiXCR, one entry per CDR3 protein. The sample includes around 820,000 distinct CDR3 sequences, approximately 25% seen only once; the top ten take 3% to 4.5%. The sample comes from a study of blood T cells in healthy people across ages. These data were also reused for a study on T cells of mothers and their children. Per that paper: Related mother and child pairs showed slightly greater overlap (not significant) than unrelated pairs did.

The receptor was derived from a boy aged 5-17 years in good health. Sequences were obtained from blood. The rearrangement uses TRBV7-9 and TRBJ2-1; TRBD2 agrees at 8 bases. The chain's CDR3 is CASSLDLAGGRDEQFF. The CDR3, as DNA: TGTGCCAGCAGCTTAGATCTCGCGGGAGGCCGGGATGAGCAGTTCTTC.